This TCR beta chain came from a study of cytomegalovirus exposure and HLA in healthy donors. The CDR3 sequence is 14 residues long. Germline CDR1 reads GTSNPN; CDR2 reads SVGIG (reference sequence). Between the trimmed V and J ends, which lost 3 bases and 0 bases, there was a span of 10 bases. Sequencing was performed with immunoSEQ multiplex PCR; in TCRdb, only in-frame clones are kept and a portion is missing. This repertoire shows around 400,000 clones, about nine tenths found once; its top ten account for approximately 0.8%. Findings and limits, study-wide: The classifier was said to identify cytomegalovirus status with high specificity and sensitivity. The study designated over 150 TCR beta chains cytomegalovirus-associated.

Turning to this clone: Its antigen is unknown.

The receptor was isolated from a woman aged 18-29 years in good health and CMV-seronegative. Source material: PBMCs. The V and J genes are TRBV30 and TRBJ2-3; D remains unclear. In nucleotides, the CDR3 is TGTGCCTGGAGGACTTTATCTAGCACAGATACGCAGTATTTT. Encoded protein: CAWRTLSSTDTQYF.